This T cell receptor (beta chain) is drawn from a study of blood T cell repertoires in COVID-19. Study-wide context: The United States, Italy and Spain supplied acute and convalescent COVID-19 samples. Nucleic acid was either cDNA or gDNA, and it came from T cells, B-cell-depleted T cells, or PBMCs.

The CDR3 is made up of 15 amino acids. Germline values: CDR1 LNHDA, CDR2 SQIVND (reference sequence). The ends lost 2 bases at V and 6 bases at J; junction bases unmatched: 7. Authors' data handling: Amplification from reference gene primers served as the basis for estimated nucleated cell counts. The repertoire was sequenced with immunoSEQ multiplex PCR; TCRdb's copy has only in-frame clones and lacks some. V, J and clone size are those of that table, while D and trimming were read from the DNA. In the table there are 100,000 to 120,000 clones, roughly 87% of which are singletons. Material: peripheral blood. The chain joins TRBV19 to TRBJ1-2; 9 bases are a match to TRBD1. The origin of this receptor is a human donor in a cohort sampled during active COVID-19. The CDR3 DNA reads TGTGCCAGTAGTATACCTCCCGGGACAGGGAATGGCTACACCTTC. Translated, it gives CASSIPPGTGNGYTF.